These 7 T cell receptor beta chains share one sample of origin, sequenced in a study of blood T cell repertoires in COVID-19. Clones were sequenced by immunoSEQ multiplex PCR, and TCRdb holds only the in-frame ones, with some missing. The table records some 140,000 clones, around 73% of them present only once. The specimen sequenced was peripheral blood. The receptors come from a man aged 55-75 years who had recovered from COVID-19.

V is TRBV19 and J is TRBJ2-3; 8 nucleotides agree with TRBD2. The CDR3 is made up of 12 amino acids. With V trimmed by 6 bases and J by 6 bases, 2 bases remained unmatched. Germline V gene sequence: CDR1 LNHDA, CDR2 SQIVND (reference sequence). The CDR3 DNA is TGTGCCAGTAGCCCGGGAGGGGATACGCAGTATTTT. Translating it yields CASSPGGDTQYF.

J is TRBJ2-3 and V is TRBV4-1; 13 bases line up with TRBD2. CDR3 length: 16 amino acids. Germline assignment: CDR1 MGHRA and CDR2 YSYEKL. With 3 bases clipped from V and 4 bases from J, the junction kept 4 bases outside the gene matches. This CDR3 reads CASSQALAGGSDTQYF. CDR3 DNA sequence: TGCGCCAGCAGCCAGGCACTAGCGGGGGGGTCAGATACGCAGTATTTT.

The V and J genes are TRBV19 and TRBJ2-1; D is possibly TRBD1 (5 bases). Trimming removed 7 bases at V and 0 bases at J, with 13 bases between. Germline lookup yields CDR1 LNHDA and CDR2 SQIVND (reference sequence). The CDR3 has 15 residues. CDR3 in amino acids: CASTVFQGSYNEQFF. DNA for the CDR3: TGTGCCAGTACGGTTTTCCAGGGCTCCTACAATGAGCAGTTCTTC.

With regard to this clone: A much more abundant neighbour one base away suggests this may be a read error. Different DNA sequences within this sample yield the same CDR3. The chain uses TRBV11-2 and TRBJ2-1, with 8 bases matching TRBD2. The CDR3 spans 14 residues. The germline V gene has CDR1 SGHAT and CDR2 FQNNGV. V dropped 8 bases and J dropped 10; count of bases not matched to a gene: 13. The CDR3 is CASRWLGAGGEQFF. In nucleotides, the CDR3 is TGTGCCAGCCGCTGGCTGGGGGCGGGGGGCGAGCAGTTCTTC.

V and J are TRBV29-1 and TRBJ2-5; possibly TRBD1 for D (6 bases). CDR1 SQVTM and CDR2 ANQGSEA come from the germline V gene. The CDR3 loop spans 16 amino acids. The germline V and J ends were trimmed by 0 bases and 5 bases, with 19 bases remaining between them. The CDR3 bases are TGCAGCGTTGAAGAGGGGACATTAGTGGCAAGGGAGACCCAGTACTTC. Its translation: CSVEEGTLVARETQYF.

This chain links TRBV6-5 with TRBJ2-4; 12 positions agree with TRBD2. In germline, CDR1 is MNHEY, CDR2 SVGAGI. CDR3 length: 15 amino acids. V shed 4 bases and J 5 bases; nucleotides not matched to a gene: 3. The CDR3 DNA is TGTGCCAGCAGTTCTAGCGGGAGGGGTCAAAACATTCAGTACTTC. It is translated as CASSSSGRGQNIQYF.

The V call is TRBV6-2 or TRBV6-3, the J call TRBJ1-1; 7 bases fit TRBD1. Germline V lookup: CDR1 MNHEY, CDR2 SVGEGT. The CDR3 totals 17 residues. V lost 5 bases, J lost 8 bases, and 20 bases stayed unmatched. Here the CDR3 reads CASSKRTGLRAWPEAFF. Written as DNA, the CDR3 is TGTGCCAGCAGTAAACGGACAGGCCTAAGGGCATGGCCGGAAGCTTTCTTT.